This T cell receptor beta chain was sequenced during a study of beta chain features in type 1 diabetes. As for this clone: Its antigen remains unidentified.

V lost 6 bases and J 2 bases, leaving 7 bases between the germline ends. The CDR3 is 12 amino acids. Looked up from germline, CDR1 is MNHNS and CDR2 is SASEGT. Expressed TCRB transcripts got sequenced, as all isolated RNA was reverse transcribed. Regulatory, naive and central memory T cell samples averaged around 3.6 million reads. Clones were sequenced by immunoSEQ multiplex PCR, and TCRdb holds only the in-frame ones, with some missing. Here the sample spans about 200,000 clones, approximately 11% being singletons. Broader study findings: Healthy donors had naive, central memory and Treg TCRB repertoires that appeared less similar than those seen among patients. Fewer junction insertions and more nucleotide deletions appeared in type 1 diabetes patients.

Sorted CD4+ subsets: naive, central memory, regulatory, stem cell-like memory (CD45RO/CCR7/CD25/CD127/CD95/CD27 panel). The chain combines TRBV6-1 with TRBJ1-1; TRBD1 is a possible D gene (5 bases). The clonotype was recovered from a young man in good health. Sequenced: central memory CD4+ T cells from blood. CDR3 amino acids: CASRQGNTEAFF. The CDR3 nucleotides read TGTGCCAGCAGGCAGGGTAACACTGAAGCTTTCTTT.